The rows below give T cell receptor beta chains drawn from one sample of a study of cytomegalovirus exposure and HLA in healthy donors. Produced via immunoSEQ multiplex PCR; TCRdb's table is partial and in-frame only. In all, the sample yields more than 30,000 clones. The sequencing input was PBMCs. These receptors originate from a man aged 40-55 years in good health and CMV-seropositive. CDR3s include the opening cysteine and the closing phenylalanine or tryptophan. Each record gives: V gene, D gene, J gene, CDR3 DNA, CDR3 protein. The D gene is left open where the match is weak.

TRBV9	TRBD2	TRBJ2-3	TGTGCCAGCAGCGTAAGCGGGAGGGTTGTAGATACGCAGTATTTT	CASSVSGRVVDTQYF
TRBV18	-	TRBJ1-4	TGTGCCAGCTCACCACCGGGCAGGCATGAAAAACTGTTTTTT	CASSPPGRHEKLFF
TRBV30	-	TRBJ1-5	TGTGCCTGGACCGAGCGGGGGAGGCCCCAGCATTTT	CAWTERGRPQHF
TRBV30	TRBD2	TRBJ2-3	TGTGCCTGGAGGGCCGGGACTAGCGGGGAATATGGTACGCAGTATTTT	CAWRAGTSGEYGTQYF
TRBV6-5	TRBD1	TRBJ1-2	TGTGCCAGCAGTCCGGGACAGGGGCACTATGGCTACACCTTC	CASSPGQGHYGYTF
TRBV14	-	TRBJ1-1	TGTGCCAGCAGCCGGACAGTAATCAGGGGCACTGAAGCTTTCTTT	CASSRTVIRGTEAFF
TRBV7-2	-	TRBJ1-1	TGTGCCAGCAGGCCAAGCGGGACCACTGAAGCTTTCTTT	CASRPSGTTEAFF
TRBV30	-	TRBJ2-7	TGTGCCTGGAGTCTGTCCTACGAGCAGTACTTC	CAWSLSYEQYF
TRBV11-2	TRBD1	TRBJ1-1	TGTGCCAGCAGCTCCACCGGGACAGTCACTGAAGCTTTCTTT	CASSSTGTVTEAFF
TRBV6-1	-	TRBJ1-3	TGTGCCAGCAGGAGCGGTACCTCTGGAAACACCATATATTTT	CASRSGTSGNTIYF
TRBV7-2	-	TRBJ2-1	TGTGCCAGCAGCTTCAGTGCGGGAACCTACAATGAGCAGTTCTTC	CASSFSAGTYNEQFF
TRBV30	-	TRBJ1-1	TGTGCCTGGAGTGTACAGAGAGTGGAAGCTTTCTTT	CAWSVQRVEAFF
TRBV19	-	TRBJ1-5	TGTGCCACTGCAATCACAGGGAAAAGCAATCAGCCCCAGCATTTT	CATAITGKSNQPQHF
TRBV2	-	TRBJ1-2	TGTGCCAGCGCCGAGGCTCTCTATGGCTACACCTTC	CASAEALYGYTF
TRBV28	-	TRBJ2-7	TGTGCCAGCAGTTTATGGGGACCGGGGGACGGGACTCCCTCCTACGAACAGTACTTC	CASSLWGPGDGTPSYEQYF
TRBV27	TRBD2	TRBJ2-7	TGTGCCAGCAGTTCGCCCGGTAGCGGGAACTCCTACGAGCAGTACTTC	CASSSPGSGNSYEQYF
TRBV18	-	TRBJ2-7	TGTGCCAGCTCACCAGGGCCTGGGACATCGCAGGAGCAGTACTTC	CASSPGPGTSQEQYF
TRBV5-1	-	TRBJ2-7	TGCGCCAGCACCTGGGCATCCTCCTACGAGCAGTACTTC	CASTWASSYEQYF
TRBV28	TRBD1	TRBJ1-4	TGTGCCAGCTCTACACCGGGACAGAATGAAAAACTGTTTTTT	CASSTPGQNEKLFF
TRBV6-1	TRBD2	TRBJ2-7	TGTGCCAGCAGTGAGGGGACTAGCGGGAAATACTTC	CASSEGTSGKYF
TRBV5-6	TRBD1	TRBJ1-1	TGTGCCAGCAGCGCCGGGACAGGGTACCGCGAAGCTTTCTTT	CASSAGTGYREAFF
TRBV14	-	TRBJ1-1	TGTGCCAGCAGCCACAGGACTGAAGCTTTCTTT	CASSHRTEAFF
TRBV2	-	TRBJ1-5	TGTGCCAGCAGTGAGGCACCCAGGTCTGATCAGCCCCAGCATTTT	CASSEAPRSDQPQHF
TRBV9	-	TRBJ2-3	TGTGCCAGCAGCGTACCTAACGCAATACCAGATACGCAGTATTTT	CASSVPNAIPDTQYF
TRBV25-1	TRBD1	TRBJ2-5	TGTGCCAGCAGTGTCAGGGGGCTGGCGGGGCAGACCCAGTACTTC	CASSVRGLAGQTQYF
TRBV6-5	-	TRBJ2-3	TGTGCCAGCACTAAACCCGGGGAAGATACGCAGTATTTT	CASTKPGEDTQYF
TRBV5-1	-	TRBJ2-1	TGCGCCAGCAGCTTGATATCGGACTCGTACAATGAGCAGTTCTTC	CASSLISDSYNEQFF
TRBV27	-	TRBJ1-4	TGTGCCAGCAGACAGGTTAATGAAAAACTGTTTTTT	CASRQVNEKLFF
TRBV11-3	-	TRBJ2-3	TGTGCCAGCAGCTTAGGACACTCCACAGATACGCAGTATTTT	CASSLGHSTDTQYF
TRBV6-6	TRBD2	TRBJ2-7	TGCGCCAGCAGCGGTCGGACTAGCGGCTCCCTCGAGCAGTACTTC	CASSGRTSGSLEQYF
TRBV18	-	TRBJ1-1	TGTGCCAGCTCACCTCTTAGGGGGTCTGGCACTGAAGCTTTCTTT	CASSPLRGSGTEAFF
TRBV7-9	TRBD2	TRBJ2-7	TGTGCCAGCGGGACTAGCGGTCCCTACGAGCAGTACTTC	CASGTSGPYEQYF
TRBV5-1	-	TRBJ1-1	TGCGCCAGCAGCCTGGCCGAGCGAACGGAAGCTTTCTTT	CASSLAERTEAFF
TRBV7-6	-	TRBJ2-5	TGTGCCAGCAGCCCGGAGTTAGAGACCCAGTACTTC	CASSPELETQYF
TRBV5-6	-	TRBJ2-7	TGTGCCAGCAGCGACCTTAGCGGCTGGGCGGACGAGCAGTACTTC	CASSDLSGWADEQYF
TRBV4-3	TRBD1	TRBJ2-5	TGCGCCAGCAGCCGTGACAGGGGGGCTCGAGAGACCCAGTACTTC	CASSRDRGARETQYF
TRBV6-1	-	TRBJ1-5	TGTGCCAGCAGTGAACAGGGGAATCAGCCCCAGCATTTT	CASSEQGNQPQHF
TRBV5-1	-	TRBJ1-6	TGCGCCAGCAGCTTAACAGGAACCAATTCACCCCTCCACTTT	CASSLTGTNSPLHF
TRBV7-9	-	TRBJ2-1	TGTGCCAGCAGCCCTGGAGGATCCTACAATGAGCAGTTCTTC	CASSPGGSYNEQFF
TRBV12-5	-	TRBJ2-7	TGTGCTAGTGGTTTCCCTCGCAGGGGTACCCACGAGCAGTACTTC	CASGFPRRGTHEQYF